The 27 T cell receptor beta chains below come from one sample, sequenced in a study of T cell responses to AZD1222 COVID-19 vaccine. Libraries were prepared by immunoSEQ multiplex PCR; TCRdb keeps only in-frame clonotypes and omits some of them. The repertoire holds about 140,000 clones, with about 90% as singletons. The material sequenced was peripheral blood, taken 28 days after the second dose of the MenACWY control vaccine. Receptor source: an adult who received the MenACWY meningococcal vaccine as a control.

J is TRBJ1-2 and V is TRBV28, with TRBD1 matching 8 bases. Germline V gene lookup returns CDR1 MDHEN and CDR2 SYDVKM. This CDR3 comprises 13 residues. J gave up 7 bases and V 6 bases, and 7 bases lay outside the gene matches. The CDR3 DNA follows: TGTGCCAGCAGACCAGGGGGCGGTGGTGGCTACACCTTC. The encoded protein is CASRPGGGGGYTF.

This clone was seen only once. The chain employs TRBV9 and TRBJ2-7; the D gene is possibly TRBD2 (6 bases). The CDR3 covers 15 residues. The V gene's germline CDR1 is SGDLS and CDR2 YYNGEE. V lost 4 bases and J lost 3, with 17 bases in between. DNA for the CDR3: TGTGCCAGCAGCCCCCGCGGGACCGGGAACTACGAGCAGTACTTC. Translating it yields CASSPRGTGNYEQYF.

In nucleotides, the CDR3 is TGTGCCAGCAGTTACCAGGGTAGGGGTCAAGAGACCCAGTACTTC. Residues: CASSYQGRGQETQYF. The rearrangement uses TRBV6-2 or TRBV6-3 and TRBJ2-5; a weak D match, TRBD1 (5 bases). V lost 2 bases, J lost 2 bases, and 12 bases lay in between. This CDR3 contains 15 residues. From germline, CDR1 is MNHEY and CDR2 SVGEGT.

The J gene is TRBJ2-7, the V gene TRBV10-2, with D unresolved. V lost 0 bases, J lost 2 bases, and 5 bases lay in between. The CDR3 contains 13 residues. Germline V gene lookup returns CDR1 WSHSY and CDR2 SAAADI. CDR3 amino acids: CASSESKPYEQYF. For the CDR3, the DNA is TGCGCCAGCAGTGAGTCCAAGCCCTACGAGCAGTACTTC.

The V call is TRBV19, the J call TRBJ2-5, with TRBD1 as a possible D gene (6 bases). This CDR3 has 20 residues. V lost 9 bases and J lost 2, with 34 bases in between. Germline V lookup: CDR1 LNHDA, CDR2 SQIVND (reference sequence). CDR3 region: CARTGPHNQSWTARQETQYF. DNA for the CDR3: TGTGCCAGAACTGGGCCCCATAATCAGTCCTGGACAGCCCGTCAAGAGACCCAGTACTTC.

The gene calls are TRBV28 and TRBJ2-5; the D gene is possibly TRBD1 (5 bases). CDR1 and CDR2 from the germline V gene are MDHEN and SYDVKM. This CDR3 is 13 amino acids long. The V end lost 4 bases, the J end lost 3 bases, and 9 bases lay between the germline ends. For the CDR3, the DNA is TGTGCCAGCAGTTCCCTACAGGAAGAGACCCAGTACTTC. Protein sequence: CASSSLQEETQYF.

The rearrangement uses TRBV19 and TRBJ2-1; TRBD1 matches at 12 bases. The V gene's germline CDR1 is LNHDA and CDR2 SQIVND (reference sequence). This CDR3 is 16 amino acids long. V lost 6 bases and J lost 1; bases outside the gene matches: 4. The CDR3, as DNA: TGTGCCAGTAGGGGACAGGGGGCGGCATCCTACAATGAGCAGTTCTTC. This sequence encodes CASRGQGAASYNEQFF.

This clone showed up just once. V gene TRBV5-1 combines with J gene TRBJ1-4; D perhaps matches TRBD1 (6 bases). The ends were cut back, 3 bases at V and 0 bases at J, with 9 bases in the middle. This CDR3 is built from 15 residues. Germline V lookup: CDR1 SGHRS, CDR2 YFSETQ. DNA of the CDR3: TGCGCCAGCAGCTCACGACAGGCAACTAATGAAAAACTGTTTTTT. Its translation: CASSSRQATNEKLFF.

The V call is TRBV5-5, the J call TRBJ2-5; D is perhaps TRBD1 (6 bases). V gave up 3 bases and J gave up 4 bases, with 25 bases separating them. The CDR3 covers 18 residues. From germline, CDR1 is SGHKS and CDR2 YYEKEE (reference sequence). The CDR3 nucleotides read TGTGCCAGCAGCTCGCTGGCCTGGGGGCTACAAAACGGAGAGACCCAGTACTTC. This translates into CASSSLAWGLQNGETQYF.

This chain uses TRBV6-5 with TRBJ1-1, with D uncertain. The CDR3 consists of 13 residues. The V gene lost 7 bases and the J gene lost 1 base, with 10 bases spanning the gap. Germline V lookup: CDR1 MNHEY, CDR2 SVGAGI. The CDR3 reads CASKTSENTEAFF. For the CDR3, the DNA is TGTGCCAGCAAAACCTCAGAGAACACTGAAGCTTTCTTT.

The rearrangement joins TRBV5-6 to TRBJ2-7; D assignment may be TRBD1 or TRBD2 (5 bases each). Trimming took 3 bases from V and 5 from J, leaving 18 bases between them. CDR1 and CDR2 from the germline V gene are SGHDT and YYEEEE. The length of the CDR3 is 15 residues. The CDR3 DNA is TGTGCCAGCAGCTGGGGCGGGCGGGCAGGCCACGAGCAGTACTTC. It codes for CASSWGGRAGHEQYF.

The chain recombines TRBV3-1 (or the pseudogene TRBV3-2) with TRBJ2-5; D remains unclear. Trimming took 0 bases from V and 0 from J, leaving 11 bases between them. The CDR3 loop spans 16 amino acids. From germline, CDR1 is LGHDT and CDR2 YNNKEL (reference sequence). In DNA form, the CDR3 reads TGTGCCAGCAGCCAAGACGGCGGAACTTACCAAGAGACCCAGTACTTC. The encoded protein is CASSQDGGTYQETQYF.

This sequence joins TRBV7-2 and TRBJ1-2; 8 bases line up with TRBD1. This CDR3 comprises 16 residues. The trim removed 1 base at V and 7 bases at J, leaving 11 bases unmatched. CDR1 is SGHTA and CDR2 is FQGNSA in the germline V gene. The CDR3 loop reads CASSLVGAGGMGGYTF. In DNA form, the CDR3 reads TGTGCCAGCAGCTTAGTGGGGGCAGGGGGCATGGGTGGCTACACCTTC.

This rearrangement joins TRBV7-2 to TRBJ1-2; 8 bases agree with TRBD1. CDR1 and CDR2 (germline): SGHTA, FQGNSA. The V gene end was trimmed by 0 bases and the J gene end by 8 bases; junction bases not matched to a gene: 8. This CDR3 region has 15 residues. CDR3 in amino acids: CASSLARTGSGGYTF. The CDR3 DNA sequence: TGTGCCAGCAGCTTAGCCAGGACAGGGTCAGGAGGCTACACCTTC.

This chain connects TRBV6-6 to TRBJ2-3; no definite D call. In germline, CDR1 is MNHNY, CDR2 SVGAGI (reference sequence). The CDR3 contains 14 residues. Trimming took off 1 base at V and 2 bases at J, with 7 bases between the two ends. The chain's CDR3 is CASSYWAATDTQYF. DNA for the CDR3: TGTGCCAGCAGTTACTGGGCAGCCACAGATACGCAGTATTTT.

V usage is TRBV7-3 and J usage is TRBJ2-1; D gene ambiguous. The V end was cut by 2 bases, the J end by 2 bases, with 7 bases between. Germline-derived CDR1 and CDR2 are SGHTA and FQGTGA. The CDR3 spans 14 residues. Here the CDR3 reads CASSLGRTYNEQFF. The CDR3 DNA is TGTGCCAGCAGCTTAGGCAGAACCTACAATGAGCAGTTCTTC.

This chain uses TRBV6-6 with TRBJ2-7; D remains unclear. Trimming removed 0 bases at V and 6 bases at J, with 6 bases between. The germline gives CDR1 MNHNY, CDR2 SVGAGI (reference sequence). The CDR3 runs 12 residues. The CDR3 DNA reads as TGTGCCAGCAGTTACTCCGAAGGCGAGCAGTACTTC. Amino acid sequence: CASSYSEGEQYF.

The rearrangement uses TRBV19 and TRBJ1-5; no reliable D call. Germline CDR1 reads LNHDA; CDR2 reads SQIVND (reference sequence). The CDR3 extends over 14 amino acids. The V gene lost 3 bases and the J gene lost 1 base, with 7 bases spanning the gap. The CDR3 loop reads CASSILGSNQPQHF. In nucleotides, the CDR3 is TGTGCCAGTAGTATTCTGGGGAGCAATCAGCCCCAGCATTTT.

This chain uses TRBV9 with TRBJ2-5; 9 bases are a match to TRBD2. V trimming: 0 bases; J trimming: 4 bases; junction bases outside the gene matches: 7. The V gene's germline CDR1 is SGDLS and CDR2 YYNGEE. This CDR3 region has 16 residues. The CDR3 nucleotides read TGTGCCAGCAGCGTAGATCTAGCGGGGATTGGAGAGACCCAGTACTTC. Encoded protein: CASSVDLAGIGETQYF.

This clone was observed a handful of times. This chain connects TRBV12-3 or TRBV12-4 to TRBJ2-1, with TRBD1 identical over 8 bases. CDR3 size: 12 residues. With 8 bases clipped from V and 12 bases from J, the junction kept 9 bases outside the gene matches. This CDR3 is CASATHGTGQFF. The CDR3 bases are TGTGCCAGCGCAACTCACGGGACAGGGCAGTTCTTC.

The chain uses TRBV28 and TRBJ2-1; D is perhaps TRBD1 or TRBD2 (6 bases each). The CDR3 length is 15 residues. Between the trimmed V and J ends, which lost 3 bases and 2 bases, there was a span of 11 bases. Germline CDR1 is MDHEN and CDR2 is SYDVKM. The CDR3 is CASSFSGAPYNEQFF. CDR3 nucleotide sequence: TGTGCCAGCAGTTTTTCGGGGGCTCCCTACAATGAGCAGTTCTTC.

V and J are TRBV5-4 and TRBJ2-1; D is unresolved. This CDR3 contains 13 residues. From germline, CDR1 is SGHNT and CDR2 YYREEE (reference sequence). V was shortened by 1 base and J by 5 bases, with 7 bases between the two germline ends. In nucleotides, the CDR3 is TGTGCCAGCAGCTTGAGAAACAACAATGAGCAGTTCTTC. Protein sequence: CASSLRNNNEQFF.

V gene TRBV7-2 combines with J gene TRBJ1-2; tentatively, D is TRBD1 (6 bases). With 3 bases removed from V and 8 bases from J, the gap between germline ends came to 13 bases. Per germline, CDR1 SGHTA and CDR2 FQGNSA. The CDR3 is 13 amino acids. The CDR3, as DNA: TGTGCCAGCAGCTTGTTGGAGGGGGAAGGCTACACCTTC. The encoded protein is CASSLLEGEGYTF.

The chain combines TRBV18 with TRBJ2-3, with a weak D call TRBD1 (5 bases). Germline V gene data show CDR1 as KGHSH and CDR2 as LQKENI. V was cut by 3 bases and J by 0 bases, with 13 bases left in between. This CDR3 has 16 residues. The CDR3 here is CASSPVSTGSTDTQYF. In DNA form, the CDR3 reads TGTGCCAGCTCACCGGTTTCAACAGGTAGCACAGATACGCAGTATTTT.

This chain links TRBV3-1 (or the pseudogene TRBV3-2) with TRBJ2-3, with TRBD2 matching 7 bases. The CDR3 is 16 amino acids. Per the germline V gene, CDR1 is LGHDT and CDR2 is YNNKEL (reference sequence). Trimming at V came to 1 base and at J to 2 bases, leaving 6 bases not matched to a gene. The chain's CDR3 is CASSQGAAGPTDTQYF. The CDR3 bases are TGTGCCAGCAGCCAAGGTGCAGCGGGGCCCACAGATACGCAGTATTTT.

The chain combines TRBV6-5 with TRBJ1-6; weak D call: TRBD1 (5 bases). V was clipped by 5 bases and J by 11 bases, with 13 bases between them. CDR3 size: 13 residues. The germline V gene encodes CDR1 MNHEY and CDR2 SVGAGI. The CDR3 DNA reads TGTGCCAGCAGTCTGCAGGGCGAGACACCCCTCCACTTT. Amino acid sequence: CASSLQGETPLHF.

The chain joins TRBV5-1 to TRBJ1-1, with 7 bases that match TRBD1. CDR1 is SGHRS, CDR2 YFSETQ, per germline. V shed 6 bases, J shed 4 bases, and the junction held 6 bases outside the gene matches. The CDR3 runs 13 residues. Here the CDR3 reads CASTATGSTEAFF. The CDR3 DNA is TGCGCCAGCACCGCGACAGGGAGCACTGAAGCTTTCTTT.